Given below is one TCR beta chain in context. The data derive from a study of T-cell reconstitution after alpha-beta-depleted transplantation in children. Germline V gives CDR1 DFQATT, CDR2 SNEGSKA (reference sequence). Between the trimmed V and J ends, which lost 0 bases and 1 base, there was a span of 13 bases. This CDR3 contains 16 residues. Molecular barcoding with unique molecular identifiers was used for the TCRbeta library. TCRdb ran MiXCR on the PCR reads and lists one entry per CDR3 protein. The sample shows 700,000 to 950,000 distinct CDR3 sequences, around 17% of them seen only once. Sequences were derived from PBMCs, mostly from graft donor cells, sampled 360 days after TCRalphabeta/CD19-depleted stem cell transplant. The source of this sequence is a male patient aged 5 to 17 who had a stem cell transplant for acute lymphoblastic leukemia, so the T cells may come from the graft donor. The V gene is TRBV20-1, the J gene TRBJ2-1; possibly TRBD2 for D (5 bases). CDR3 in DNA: TGCAGTGCTAGAGAGTATGGGAGTAGTTCCTACAATGAGCAGTTCTTC. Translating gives CSAREYGSSSYNEQFF.